The sample holds a few counts of the clone carrying this TCR beta chain. The V end lost 3 bases, the J end lost 0 bases, and 11 bases lay between the germline ends. The CDR3 loop spans 15 amino acids. CDR1 and CDR2 from the germline V gene are LNHDA and SQIVND (reference sequence). The assay was immunoSEQ multiplex PCR, and TCRdb's table has in-frame clones only and misses some. The table lists tens of thousands of clones, 90% to 97% of them singletons. The data derive from a study of T cell changes during pregnancy in multiple sclerosis. This chain connects TRBV19 to TRBJ1-1; D not resolved. The clonotype originates from a female donor with multiple sclerosis, enrolled in a pregnancy study. Here the sequenced sample was CD8+ T cells from peripheral blood mononuclear cells, taken after pregnancy. CDR3 sequence (DNA): TGTGCCAGTAGTATTGGTTTCGGGATGAACACTGAAGCTTTCTTT. Its translation is CASSIGFGMNTEAFF.